Listed below are T cell receptor beta chains from one sample, sequenced in a study of OX40 agonist ivuxolimab in advanced cancers. Profiled with immunoSEQ multiplex PCR; TCRdb holds only in-frame clones, not every one. There are 68,000 or so clones in the sample; more than 75% occur only once, and 2% to 2.5% lies in the top ten. The sample was CD4+ or CD8+ T cells sorted from blood, taken in a trial of the OX40 agonist ivuxolimab. The receptors were gathered from an adult with an advanced solid tumor such as melanoma, head and neck, liver or kidney cancer. CDR3s include the opening cysteine and the closing phenylalanine or tryptophan. The order of the fields is D gene, clone size, J gene, V gene, CDR3 protein, CDR3 DNA. D genes are given only for firm matches. Size is omitted from some rows. Given values are once, few, many or a class for expanded clones.

TRBD2,.,TRBJ2-7,TRBV5-1,CASSIGLAGGPREQYF,TGCGCCAGCAGCATCGGACTAGCGGGAGGTCCCCGCGAGCAGTACTTC
.,.,TRBJ2-7,TRBV12-5,CASGLRTVGSYEQYF,TGTGCTAGTGGTTTACGGACTGTGGGATCCTACGAGCAGTACTTC
.,.,TRBJ1-6,TRBV7-2,CASSLVGAVSPLHF,TGTGCCAGCAGCTTAGTAGGGGCAGTTTCACCCCTCCACTTT
TRBD2,.,TRBJ2-5,TRBV11-2,CASSLGTSRETQYF,TGTGCCAGCAGCTTAGGGACTAGCAGAGAGACCCAGTACTTC
.,.,TRBJ1-4,TRBV5-1,CASSLALGHLNEKLFF,TGCGCCAGCAGCTTGGCCTTGGGACACCTAAATGAAAAACTGTTTTTT
TRBD2,.,TRBJ2-1,TRBV27,CASSRLGLAGGPGEQFF,TGTGCCAGCAGTCGGCTGGGACTAGCGGGGGGGCCGGGTGAGCAGTTCTTC
TRBD2,.,TRBJ2-3,TRBV10-3,CAISDFSGVTDTQYF,TGTGCCATCAGTGATTTTAGCGGGGTCACAGATACGCAGTATTTT
.,.,TRBJ2-3,TRBV29-1,CSVDLGGTDTQYF,TGCAGCGTTGATCTGGGGGGCACAGATACGCAGTATTTT
.,few,TRBJ2-3,TRBV9,CASSVLGNTDTQYF,TGTGCCAGCAGCGTATTGGGAAACACAGATACGCAGTATTTT
TRBD2,.,TRBJ2-5,TRBV7-9,CASSLVLAGETQYF,TGTGCCAGCAGCTTAGTTCTAGCGGGAGAGACCCAGTACTTC
.,.,TRBJ2-1,TRBV11-3,CASSPGGLAHEQFF,TGTGCCAGCAGCCCAGGGGGGCTCGCTCATGAGCAGTTCTTC
.,.,TRBJ2-5,TRBV10-3,CAISAQGETQYF,TGTGCCATCAGTGCTCAGGGCGAGACCCAGTACTTC
.,.,TRBJ2-7,TRBV4-1,CASSQDRAYEQYF,TGCGCCAGCAGCCAAGATCGCGCCTACGAGCAGTACTTC
.,.,TRBJ2-2,TRBV2,CASTPGAGELFF,TGTGCCAGCACCCCGGGGGCCGGGGAGCTGTTTTTT
.,.,TRBJ1-4,TRBV5-1,CASSFTREGEKLFF,TGCGCCAGCAGCTTCACCCGGGAAGGGGAAAAACTGTTTTTT
.,.,TRBJ2-5,TRBV4-3,CASSQDWQETQYF,TGCGCCAGCAGCCAAGATTGGCAAGAGACCCAGTACTTC
.,.,TRBJ2-1,TRBV6-1,CASSAVAGMRVEQFF,TGTGCCAGCAGTGCCGTTGCAGGGATGAGAGTTGAGCAGTTCTTC
.,.,TRBJ2-1,TRBV11-3,CASSPASSSNEQFF,TGTGCCAGCAGCCCGGCCTCCTCCTCCAATGAGCAGTTCTTC
.,.,TRBJ2-4,TRBV18,CASSPPEGGNIQYF,TGTGCCAGCTCACCCCCGGAGGGTGGGAACATTCAGTACTTC
TRBD2,.,TRBJ2-1,TRBV5-1,CASSLGLAGLESYNEQFF,TGCGCCAGCAGCTTAGGACTAGCGGGCCTCGAGAGCTACAATGAGCAGTTCTTC
.,.,TRBJ2-3,TRBV11-2,CASSSAQGGELASRF,TGTGCCAGCAGCTCCGCCCAGGGGGGTGAACTAGCGTCGCGGTTT
TRBD1,.,TRBJ2-3,TRBV6-6,CASSYGQGLGDTQYF,TGTGCCAGCAGTTACGGACAGGGTCTTGGAGATACGCAGTATTTT
.,.,TRBJ2-1,TRBV9,CASSVTYNEQFF,TGTGCCAGCAGCGTGACCTACAATGAGCAGTTCTTC
.,.,TRBJ1-5,TRBV18,CASFRDLNQPQHF,TGTGCCAGCTTCAGGGACCTGAATCAGCCCCAGCATTTT
.,.,TRBJ1-2,TRBV5-4,CASSQFGGPNYGYTF,TGTGCCAGCAGCCAGTTCGGTGGGCCTAACTATGGCTACACCTTC
.,.,TRBJ2-3,TRBV5-1,CASSFSALSTDTQYF,TGCGCCAGCAGCTTCAGCGCCTTAAGCACAGATACGCAGTATTTT
.,few,TRBJ2-7,TRBV2,CASLPPGGLYEQYF,TGTGCCAGCCTACCCCCAGGGGGACTCTACGAGCAGTACTTC
TRBD1,few,TRBJ1-6,TRBV7-8,CASSWDSANSPLHF,TGTGCCAGCAGCTGGGACAGCGCCAATTCACCCCTCCACTTT
.,.,TRBJ2-5,TRBV11-3,CASSLFGEETQYF,TGTGCCAGCAGCTTATTCGGGGAAGAGACCCAGTACTTC
.,.,TRBJ2-6,TRBV4-1,CASSQDGGGSGANVLTF,TGCGCCAGCAGCCAAGACGGGGGTGGATCTGGGGCCAACGTCCTGACTTTC
.,.,TRBJ1-4,TRBV7-8,CASSLDAWEKLFF,TGTGCCAGCAGCTTAGACGCCTGGGAAAAACTGTTTTTT
.,.,TRBJ2-7,TRBV7-9,CASSSGTPPYEQYF,TGTGCCAGCAGCTCTGGGACCCCTCCCTACGAGCAGTACTTC
TRBD2,.,TRBJ2-1,TRBV5-1,CASSLMASGYNEQFF,TGCGCCAGCAGCTTAATGGCTAGCGGTTACAATGAGCAGTTCTTC
TRBD1,.,TRBJ2-3,TRBV9,CASSTLGQGDTQYF,TGTGCCAGCAGCACTCTGGGACAGGGGGATACGCAGTATTTT
.,.,TRBJ2-5,TRBV5-4,CASSLVAGETQYF,TGTGCCAGCAGCTTGGTCGCGGGGGAGACCCAGTACTTC
.,.,TRBJ1-6,TRBV27,CASSLVQGRSLHF,TGTGCCAGCAGTTTAGTACAGGGAAGGTCCCTCCACTTT
.,few,TRBJ2-1,TRBV7-6,CASSVAQGSSYNEQFF,TGTGCCAGCAGCGTCGCGCAGGGTAGCTCCTACAATGAGCAGTTCTTC
.,.,TRBJ2-7,TRBV15,CATSREMGSYEQYF,TGTGCCACCAGCAGAGAAATGGGGTCGTACGAGCAGTACTTC
.,.,TRBJ2-2,TRBV9,CASSVMLGGNTGELFF,TGTGCCAGCAGCGTAATGTTAGGGGGAAACACCGGGGAGCTGTTTTTT
TRBD1,.,TRBJ1-5,TRBV19,CATVRDSLVSNQPQHF,TGTGCCACTGTCCGGGACAGCTTAGTTAGCAATCAGCCCCAGCATTTT
.,.,TRBJ1-2,TRBV6-5,CATNRPGTNYGYTF,TGTGCCACCAACCGTCCCGGGACTAACTATGGCTACACCTTC
.,.,TRBJ2-7,TRBV14,CASSRRDGSYEQYF,TGTGCCAGCAGCCGACGGGACGGCTCCTACGAGCAGTACTTC
.,.,TRBJ2-7,TRBV5-1,CASSLEGPTYEQYF,TGCGCCAGCAGCTTGGAGGGGCCGACCTACGAGCAGTACTTC
.,.,TRBJ2-3,TRBV19,CASSYGLFTDTQYF,TGTGCCAGTTCCTATGGACTTTTCACAGATACGCAGTATTTT
TRBD2,.,TRBJ2-1,TRBV7-3,CASSLGASGRMGEQFF,TGTGCCAGCAGCTTAGGGGCTAGCGGGAGGATGGGTGAGCAGTTCTTC
.,.,TRBJ2-7,TRBV6-4,CAISSLGGPRMYEQYF,TGTGCCATCAGTTCCCTTGGGGGACCACGTATGTACGAGCAGTACTTC
.,.,TRBJ1-2,TRBV5-8,CASSLGPYGYTF,TGTGCCAGCAGCTTGGGGCCTTATGGCTACACCTTC
.,.,TRBJ2-5,TRBV5-1,CASSLEGRETQYF,TGCGCCAGCAGCTTGGAGGGTCGAGAGACCCAGTACTTC
.,.,TRBJ1-5,TRBV6-4,CASSVEGNQPQHF,TGTGCCAGCAGTGTTGAGGGGAATCAGCCCCAGCATTTT
.,.,TRBJ2-7,TRBV6-1,CASWAGPFPQQYF,TGTGCCAGCTGGGCGGGCCCGTTCCCCCAGCAGTACTTC
.,few,TRBJ1-6,TRBV9,CASSVQGGSPLHF,TGTGCCAGCAGCGTTCAGGGAGGATCACCCCTCCACTTT
.,.,TRBJ1-1,TRBV18,CASSPQSDPNTEAFF,TGTGCCAGCTCACCTCAATCAGACCCGAACACTGAAGCTTTCTTT
.,.,TRBJ2-5,TRBV19,CASSTGQSETQYF,TGTGCCAGTAGTACTGGACAGTCGGAGACCCAGTACTTC
TRBD2,.,TRBJ2-7,TRBV18,CASSPPQRGTYEQYF,TGTGCCAGCTCACCACCGCAGCGGGGGACCTACGAGCAGTACTTC